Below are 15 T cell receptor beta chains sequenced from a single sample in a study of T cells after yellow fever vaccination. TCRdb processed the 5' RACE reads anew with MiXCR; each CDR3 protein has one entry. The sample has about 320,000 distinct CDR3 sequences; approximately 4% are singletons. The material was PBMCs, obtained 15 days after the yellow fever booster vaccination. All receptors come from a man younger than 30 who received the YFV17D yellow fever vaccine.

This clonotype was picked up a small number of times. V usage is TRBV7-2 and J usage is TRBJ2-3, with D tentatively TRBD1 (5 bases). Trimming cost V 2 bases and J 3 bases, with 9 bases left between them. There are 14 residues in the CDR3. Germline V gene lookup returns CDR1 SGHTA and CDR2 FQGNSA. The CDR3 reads CASSLRGRTDTQYF. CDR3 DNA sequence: TGTGCCAGCAGCTTAAGGGGTCGGACAGATACGCAGTATTTT.

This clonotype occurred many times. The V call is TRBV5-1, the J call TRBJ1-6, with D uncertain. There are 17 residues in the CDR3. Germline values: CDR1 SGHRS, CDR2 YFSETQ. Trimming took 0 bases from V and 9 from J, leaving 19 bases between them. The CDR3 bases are TGCGCCAGCAGCTTGGAGCTATCCCCGGCAACGTCTTCACCCCTCCACTTT. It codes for CASSLELSPATSSPLHF.

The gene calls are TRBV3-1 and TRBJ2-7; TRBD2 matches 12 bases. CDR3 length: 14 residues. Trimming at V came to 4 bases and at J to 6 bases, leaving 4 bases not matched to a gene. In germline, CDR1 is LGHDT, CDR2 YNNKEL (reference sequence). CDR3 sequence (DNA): TGTGCCAGCAGCCGACTAGCGGGGGTGCGCGAGCAGTACTTC. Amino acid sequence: CASSRLAGVREQYF.

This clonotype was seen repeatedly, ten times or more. Written as DNA, the CDR3 is TGTGCCACCAGCAGAGATCGCGGTAATCAGCCCCAGCATTTT. Translation: CATSRDRGNQPQHF. The V call is TRBV15, the J call TRBJ1-5; D gene uncertain. Germline-derived CDR1 and CDR2 are LNHNV and YYDKDF (reference sequence). Trimming removed 0 bases at V and 4 bases at J, with 7 bases between. This CDR3 is built from 14 residues. Based on the CDR3 plus reference TRBV15 and TRBJ1-5, the full variable domain is DAMVIQNPRYQVTQFGKPVTLSCSQTLNHNVMYWYQQKSSQAPKLLFHYYDKDFNNEADTPDNFQSRRPNTSFCFLDIRSPGLGDTAMYLCATSRDRGNQPQHFGDGTRLSIL.

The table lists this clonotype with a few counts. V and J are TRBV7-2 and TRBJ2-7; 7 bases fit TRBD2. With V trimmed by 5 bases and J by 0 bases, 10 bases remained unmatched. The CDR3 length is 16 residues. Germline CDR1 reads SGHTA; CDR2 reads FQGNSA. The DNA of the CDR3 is TGTGCCAGCAGCCCCAGGCCGCGGGGGAGCTCCTACGAGCAGTACTTC. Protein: CASSPRPRGSSYEQYF.

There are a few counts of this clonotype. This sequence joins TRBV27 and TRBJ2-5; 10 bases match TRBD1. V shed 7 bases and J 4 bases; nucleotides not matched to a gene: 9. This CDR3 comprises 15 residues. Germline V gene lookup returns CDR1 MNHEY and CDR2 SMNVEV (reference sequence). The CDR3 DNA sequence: TGTGCCAGCATGCCCGGACAGGGGGGAAGAGAGACCCAGTACTTC. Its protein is CASMPGQGGRETQYF.

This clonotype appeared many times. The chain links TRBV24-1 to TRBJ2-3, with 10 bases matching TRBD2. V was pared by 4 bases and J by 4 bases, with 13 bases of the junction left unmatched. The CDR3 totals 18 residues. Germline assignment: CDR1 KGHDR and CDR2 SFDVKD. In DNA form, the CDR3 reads TGTGCCACCAGTGAAACTAGCGGGGCCGCGAATGGCGCAGATACGCAGTATTTT. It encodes CATSETSGAANGADTQYF.

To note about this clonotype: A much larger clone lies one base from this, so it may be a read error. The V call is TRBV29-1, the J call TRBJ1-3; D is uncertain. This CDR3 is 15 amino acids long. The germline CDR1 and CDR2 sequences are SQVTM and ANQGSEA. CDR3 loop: CSVGPLAGSGHTIYF. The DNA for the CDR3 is TGCAGCGTTGGGCCTTTGGCGGGCTCTGGACACACCATATATTTT.

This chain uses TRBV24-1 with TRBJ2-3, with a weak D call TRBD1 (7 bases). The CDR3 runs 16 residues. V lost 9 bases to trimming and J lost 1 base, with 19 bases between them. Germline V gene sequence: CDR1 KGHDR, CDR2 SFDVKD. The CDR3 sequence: CATPSEGAMGTDTQYF. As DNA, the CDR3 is TGTGCCACCCCCTCGGAGGGGGCTATGGGCACAGATACGCAGTATTTT.

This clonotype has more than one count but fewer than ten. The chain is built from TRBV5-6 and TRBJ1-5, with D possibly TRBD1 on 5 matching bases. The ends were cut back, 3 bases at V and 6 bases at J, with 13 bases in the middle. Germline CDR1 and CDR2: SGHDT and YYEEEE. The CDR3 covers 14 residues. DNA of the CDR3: TGTGCCAGCAGCTCTCCGGGACGGGGTCAGCCCCAGCATTTT. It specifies CASSSPGRGQPQHF.

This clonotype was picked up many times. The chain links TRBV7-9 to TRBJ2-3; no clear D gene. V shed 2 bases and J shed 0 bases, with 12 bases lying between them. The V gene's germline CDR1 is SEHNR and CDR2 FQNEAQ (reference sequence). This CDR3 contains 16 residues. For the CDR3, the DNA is TGTGCCAGCAGCTTAACCCGAGGTACAAGCACAGATACGCAGTATTTT. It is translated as CASSLTRGTSTDTQYF.

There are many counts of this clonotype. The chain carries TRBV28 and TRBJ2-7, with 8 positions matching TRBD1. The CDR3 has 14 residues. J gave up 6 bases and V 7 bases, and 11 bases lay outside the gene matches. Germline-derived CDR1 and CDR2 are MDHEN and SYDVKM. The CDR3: CASTSSGQAAEQYV. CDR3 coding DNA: TGTGCCAGCACCTCTTCGGGACAGGCGGCCGAGCAGTACGTC.

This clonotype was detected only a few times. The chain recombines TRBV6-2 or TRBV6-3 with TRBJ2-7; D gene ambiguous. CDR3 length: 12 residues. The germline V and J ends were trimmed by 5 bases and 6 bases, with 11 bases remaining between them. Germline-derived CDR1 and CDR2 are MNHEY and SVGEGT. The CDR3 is CASSRTMTEQYF. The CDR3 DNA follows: TGTGCCAGCAGTCGAACTATGACCGAGCAGTACTTC.

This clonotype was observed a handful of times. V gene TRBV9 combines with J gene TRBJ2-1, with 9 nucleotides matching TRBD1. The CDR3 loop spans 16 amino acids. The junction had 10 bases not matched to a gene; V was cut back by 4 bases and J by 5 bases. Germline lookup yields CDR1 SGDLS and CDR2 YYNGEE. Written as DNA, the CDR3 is TGTGCCAGCAGCTCGACCGGGACAGGGAAGGACAATGAGCAGTTCTTC. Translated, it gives CASSSTGTGKDNEQFF.

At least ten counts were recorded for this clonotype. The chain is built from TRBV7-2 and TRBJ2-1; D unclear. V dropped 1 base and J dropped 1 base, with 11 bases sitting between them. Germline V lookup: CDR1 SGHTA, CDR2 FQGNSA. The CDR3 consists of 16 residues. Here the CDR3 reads CASSLDPSGSYNEQFF. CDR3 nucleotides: TGTGCCAGCAGCTTAGACCCCAGTGGATCCTACAATGAGCAGTTCTTC.